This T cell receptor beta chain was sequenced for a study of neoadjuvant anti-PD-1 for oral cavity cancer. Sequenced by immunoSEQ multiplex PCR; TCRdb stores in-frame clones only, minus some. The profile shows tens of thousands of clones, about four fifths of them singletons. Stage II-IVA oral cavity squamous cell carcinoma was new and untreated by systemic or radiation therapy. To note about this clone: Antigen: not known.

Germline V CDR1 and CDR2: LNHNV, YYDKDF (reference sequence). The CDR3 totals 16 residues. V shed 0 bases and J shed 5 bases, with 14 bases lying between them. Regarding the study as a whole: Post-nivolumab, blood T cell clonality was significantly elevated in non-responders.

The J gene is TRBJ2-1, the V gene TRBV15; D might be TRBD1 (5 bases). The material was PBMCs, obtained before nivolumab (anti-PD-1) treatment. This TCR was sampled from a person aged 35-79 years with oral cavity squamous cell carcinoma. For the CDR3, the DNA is TGTGCCACCAGCAGAGATTGGTCGGCAGGGAACAATGAGCAGTTCTTC. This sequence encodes CATSRDWSAGNNEQFF.